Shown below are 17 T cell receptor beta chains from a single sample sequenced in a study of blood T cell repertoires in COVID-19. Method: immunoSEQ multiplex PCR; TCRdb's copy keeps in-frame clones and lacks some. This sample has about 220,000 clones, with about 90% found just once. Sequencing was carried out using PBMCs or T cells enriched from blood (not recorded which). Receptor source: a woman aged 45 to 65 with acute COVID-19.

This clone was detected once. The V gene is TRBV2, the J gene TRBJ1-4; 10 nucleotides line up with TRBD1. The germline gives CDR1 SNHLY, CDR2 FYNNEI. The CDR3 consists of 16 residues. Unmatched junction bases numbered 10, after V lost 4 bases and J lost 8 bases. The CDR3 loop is CASSAVRGTGEEKLFF. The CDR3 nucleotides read TGTGCCAGCAGTGCTGTTCGTGGGACAGGGGAAGAAAAACTGTTTTTT.

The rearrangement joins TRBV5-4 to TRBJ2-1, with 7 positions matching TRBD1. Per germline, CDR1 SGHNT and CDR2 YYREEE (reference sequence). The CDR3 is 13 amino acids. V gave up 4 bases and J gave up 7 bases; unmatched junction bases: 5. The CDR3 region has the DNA TGTGCCAGCAGCCTAGACAGGGCAAATGAGCAGTTCTTC. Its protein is CASSLDRANEQFF.

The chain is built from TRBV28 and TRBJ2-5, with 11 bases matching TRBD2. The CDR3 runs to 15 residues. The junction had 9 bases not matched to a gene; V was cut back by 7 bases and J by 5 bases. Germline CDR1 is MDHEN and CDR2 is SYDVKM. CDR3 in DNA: TGTGCCAGCACTATAGCGGGAGGGCCTTTGGAGACCCAGTACTTC. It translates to CASTIAGGPLETQYF.

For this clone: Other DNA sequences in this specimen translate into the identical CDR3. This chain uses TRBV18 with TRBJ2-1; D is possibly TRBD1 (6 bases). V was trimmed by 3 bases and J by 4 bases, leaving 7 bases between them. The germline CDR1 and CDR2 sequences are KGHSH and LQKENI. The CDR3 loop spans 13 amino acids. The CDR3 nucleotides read TGTGCCAGCTCACCCACAGGGTACAATGAGCAGTTCTTC. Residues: CASSPTGYNEQFF.

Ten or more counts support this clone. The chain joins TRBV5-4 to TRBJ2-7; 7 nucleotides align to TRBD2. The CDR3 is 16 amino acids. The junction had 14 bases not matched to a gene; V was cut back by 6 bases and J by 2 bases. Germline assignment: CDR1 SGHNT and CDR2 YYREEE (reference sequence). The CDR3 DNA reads TGTGCCAGCACCCTGCGGGTATCGGGAGGACCCTACGAGCAGTACTTC. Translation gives CASTLRVSGGPYEQYF. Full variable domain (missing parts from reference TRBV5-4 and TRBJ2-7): ETGVTQSPTHLIKTRGQQVTLRCSSQSGHNTVSWYQQALGQGPQFIFQYYREEENGRGNFPPRFSGLQFPNYSSELNVNALELDDSALYLCASTLRVSGGPYEQYFGPGTRLTVT.

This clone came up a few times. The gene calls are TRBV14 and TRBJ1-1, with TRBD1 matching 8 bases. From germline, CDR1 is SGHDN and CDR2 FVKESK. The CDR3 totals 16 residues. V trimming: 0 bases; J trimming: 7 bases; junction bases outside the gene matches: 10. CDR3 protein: CASSQDPLRGQGEAFF. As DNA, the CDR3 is TGTGCCAGCAGCCAAGATCCCCTGCGTGGACAGGGTGAAGCTTTCTTT.

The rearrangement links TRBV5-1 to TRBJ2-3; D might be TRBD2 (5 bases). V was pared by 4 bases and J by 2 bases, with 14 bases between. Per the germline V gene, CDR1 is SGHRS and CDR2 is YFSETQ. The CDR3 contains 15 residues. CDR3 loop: CASSGKGSVTDTQYF. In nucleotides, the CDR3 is TGCGCCAGCAGCGGGAAAGGGAGTGTCACAGATACGCAGTATTTT.

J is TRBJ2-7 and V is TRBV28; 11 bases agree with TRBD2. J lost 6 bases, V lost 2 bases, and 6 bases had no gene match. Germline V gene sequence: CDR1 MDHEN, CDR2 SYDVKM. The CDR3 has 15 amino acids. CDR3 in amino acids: CASSLTLAGGREQYF. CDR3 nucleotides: TGTGCCAGCAGTTTAACATTAGCGGGAGGGCGCGAGCAGTACTTC.

The CDR3 sequence: CASSMREVQPQHF. CDR3 coding DNA: TGTGCCAGCAGTATGCGGGAAGTACAGCCCCAGCATTTT. The rearrangement joins TRBV6-5 to TRBJ1-5; D is undetermined. The length of the CDR3 is 13 residues. Germline CDR1 is MNHEY and CDR2 is SVGAGI. V lost 5 bases and J 7 bases, leaving 12 bases between the germline ends.

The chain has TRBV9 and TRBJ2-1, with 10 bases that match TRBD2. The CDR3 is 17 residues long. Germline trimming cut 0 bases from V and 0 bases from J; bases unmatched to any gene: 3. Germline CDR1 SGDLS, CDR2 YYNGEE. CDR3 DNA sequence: TGTGCCAGCAGCGTAGGGACTAGCGGCACCTCCTACAATGAGCAGTTCTTC. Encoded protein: CASSVGTSGTSYNEQFF.

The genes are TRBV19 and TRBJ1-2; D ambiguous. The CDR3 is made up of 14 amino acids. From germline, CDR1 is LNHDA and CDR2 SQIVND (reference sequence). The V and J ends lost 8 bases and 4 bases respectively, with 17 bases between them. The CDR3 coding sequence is TGTGCCAGTTACCCTTCGGACGAGGGCTATGGCTACACCTTC. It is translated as CASYPSDEGYGYTF. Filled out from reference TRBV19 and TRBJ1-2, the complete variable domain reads DGGITQSPKYLFRKEGQNVTLSCEQNLNHDAMYWYRQDPGQGLRLIYYSQIVNDFQKGDIAEGYSVSREKKESFPLTVTSAQKNPTAFYLCASYPSDEGYGYTFGSGTRLTVV.

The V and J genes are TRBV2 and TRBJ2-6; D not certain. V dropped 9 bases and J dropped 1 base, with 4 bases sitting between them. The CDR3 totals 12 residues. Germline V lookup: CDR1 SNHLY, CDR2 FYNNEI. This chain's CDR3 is CARQSGANVLTF. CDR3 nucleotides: TGTGCCAGACAGTCTGGGGCCAACGTCCTGACTTTC.

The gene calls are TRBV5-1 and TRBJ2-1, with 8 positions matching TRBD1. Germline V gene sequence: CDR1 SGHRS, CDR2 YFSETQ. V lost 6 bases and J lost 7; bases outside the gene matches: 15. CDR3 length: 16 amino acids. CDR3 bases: TGCGCCAGCACCTTATATCCGGGACAGGTTACGAATGAGCAGTTCTTC. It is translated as CASTLYPGQVTNEQFF.

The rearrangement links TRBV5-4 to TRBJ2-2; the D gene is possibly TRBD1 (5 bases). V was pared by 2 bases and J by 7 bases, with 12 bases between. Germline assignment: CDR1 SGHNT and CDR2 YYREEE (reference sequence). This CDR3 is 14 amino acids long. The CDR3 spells CASSFPRAGGELFF. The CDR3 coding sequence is TGTGCCAGCAGCTTTCCCAGGGCCGGCGGGGAGCTGTTTTTT.

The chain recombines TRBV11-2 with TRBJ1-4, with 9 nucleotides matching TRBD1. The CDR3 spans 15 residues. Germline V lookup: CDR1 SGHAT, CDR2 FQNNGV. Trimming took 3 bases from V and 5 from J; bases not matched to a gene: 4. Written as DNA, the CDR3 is TGTGCCAGCAGCTTCACAGGGGGCGAAAATGAAAAACTGTTTTTT. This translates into CASSFTGGENEKLFF.

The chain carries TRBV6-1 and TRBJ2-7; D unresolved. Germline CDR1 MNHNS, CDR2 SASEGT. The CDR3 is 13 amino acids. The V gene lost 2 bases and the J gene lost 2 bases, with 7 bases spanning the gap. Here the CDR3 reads CASSEWATYEQYF. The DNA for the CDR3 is TGTGCCAGCAGTGAATGGGCTACCTACGAGCAGTACTTC.

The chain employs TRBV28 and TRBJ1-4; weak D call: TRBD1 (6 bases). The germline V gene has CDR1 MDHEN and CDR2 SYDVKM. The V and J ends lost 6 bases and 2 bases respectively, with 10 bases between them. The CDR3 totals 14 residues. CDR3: CASRRTGTNEKLFF. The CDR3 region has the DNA TGTGCCAGCAGACGTACAGGGACTAATGAAAAACTGTTTTTT.